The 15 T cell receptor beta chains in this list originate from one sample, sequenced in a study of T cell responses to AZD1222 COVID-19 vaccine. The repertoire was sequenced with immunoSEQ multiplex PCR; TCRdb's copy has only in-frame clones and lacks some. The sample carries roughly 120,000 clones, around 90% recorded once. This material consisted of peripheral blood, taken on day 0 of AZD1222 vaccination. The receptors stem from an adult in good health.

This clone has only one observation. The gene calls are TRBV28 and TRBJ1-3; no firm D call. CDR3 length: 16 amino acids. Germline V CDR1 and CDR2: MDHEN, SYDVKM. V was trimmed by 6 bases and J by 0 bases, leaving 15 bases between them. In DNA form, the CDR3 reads TGTGCCAGCAGCGATCCCCGGGGTCCCTCTGGAAACACCATATATTTT. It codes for CASSDPRGPSGNTIYF. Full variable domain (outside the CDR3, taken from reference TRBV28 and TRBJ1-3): DVKVTQSSRYLVKRTGEKVFLECVQDMDHENMFWYRQDPGLGLRLIYFSYDVKMKEKGDIPEGYSVSREKKERFSLILESASTNQTSMYLCASSDPRGPSGNTIYFGEGSWLTVV.

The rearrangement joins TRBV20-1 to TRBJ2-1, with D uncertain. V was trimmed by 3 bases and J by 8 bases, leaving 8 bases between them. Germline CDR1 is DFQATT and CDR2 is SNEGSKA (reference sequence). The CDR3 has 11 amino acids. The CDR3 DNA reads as TGCAGTGCTAGGGGCGACCATGAGCAGTTCTTC. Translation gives CSARGDHEQFF.

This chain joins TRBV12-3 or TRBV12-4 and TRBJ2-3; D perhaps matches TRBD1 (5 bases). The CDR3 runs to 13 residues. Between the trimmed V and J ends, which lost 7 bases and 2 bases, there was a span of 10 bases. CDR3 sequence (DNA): TGTGCCAGCAAGGGGCGGAACACAGATACGCAGTATTTT. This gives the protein CASKGRNTDTQYF.

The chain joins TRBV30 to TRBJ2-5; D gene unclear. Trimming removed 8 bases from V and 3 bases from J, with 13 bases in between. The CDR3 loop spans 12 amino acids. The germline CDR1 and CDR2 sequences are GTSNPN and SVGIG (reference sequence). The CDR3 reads CARESQKETQYF. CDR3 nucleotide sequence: TGTGCCCGTGAGAGCCAGAAAGAGACCCAGTACTTC.

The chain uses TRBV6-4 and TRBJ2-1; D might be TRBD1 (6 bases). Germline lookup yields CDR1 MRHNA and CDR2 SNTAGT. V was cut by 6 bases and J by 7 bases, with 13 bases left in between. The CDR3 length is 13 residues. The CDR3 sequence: CASSHRVGNEQFF. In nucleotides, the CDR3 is TGTGCCAGCAGCCACAGGGTTGGGAATGAGCAGTTCTTC.

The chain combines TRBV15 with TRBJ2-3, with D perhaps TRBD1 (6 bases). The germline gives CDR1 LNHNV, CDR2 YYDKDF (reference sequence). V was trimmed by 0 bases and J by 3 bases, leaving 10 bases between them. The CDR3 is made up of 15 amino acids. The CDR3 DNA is TGTGCCACCAGCAGAGACAGGGGAGTGACAGATACGCAGTATTTT. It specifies CATSRDRGVTDTQYF. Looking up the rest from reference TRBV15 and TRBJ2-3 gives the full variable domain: DAMVIQNPRYQVTQFGKPVTLSCSQTLNHNVMYWYQQKSSQAPKLLFHYYDKDFNNEADTPDNFQSRRPNTSFCFLDIRSPGLGDTAMYLCATSRDRGVTDTQYFGPGTRLTVL.

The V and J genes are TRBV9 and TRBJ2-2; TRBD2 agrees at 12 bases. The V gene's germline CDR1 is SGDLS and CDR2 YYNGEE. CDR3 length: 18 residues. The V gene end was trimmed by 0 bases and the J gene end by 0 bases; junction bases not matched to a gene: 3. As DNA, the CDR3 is TGTGCCAGCAGCGTAGCACTAGCGGGGGGAACGAACACCGGGGAGCTGTTTTTT. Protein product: CASSVALAGGTNTGELFF.

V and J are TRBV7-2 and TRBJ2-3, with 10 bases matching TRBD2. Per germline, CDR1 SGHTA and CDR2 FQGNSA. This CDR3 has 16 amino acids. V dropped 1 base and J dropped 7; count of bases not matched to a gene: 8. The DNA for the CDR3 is TGTGCCAGCAGCTTAGTGGGGAGCGGGGGGGCGAATACGCAGTATTTT. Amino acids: CASSLVGSGGANTQYF.

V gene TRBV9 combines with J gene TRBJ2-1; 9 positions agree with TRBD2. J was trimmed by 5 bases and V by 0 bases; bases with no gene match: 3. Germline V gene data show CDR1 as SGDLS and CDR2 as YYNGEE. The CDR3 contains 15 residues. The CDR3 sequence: CASSVGGTSNNEQFF. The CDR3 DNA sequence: TGTGCCAGCAGCGTAGGAGGGACTAGCAACAATGAGCAGTTCTTC. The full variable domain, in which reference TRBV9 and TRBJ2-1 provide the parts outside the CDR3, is DSGVTQTPKHLITATGQRVTLRCSPRSGDLSVYWYQQSLDQGLQFLIQYYNGEERAKGNILERFSAQQFPDLHSELNLSSLELGDSALYFCASSVGGTSNNEQFFGPGTRLTVL.

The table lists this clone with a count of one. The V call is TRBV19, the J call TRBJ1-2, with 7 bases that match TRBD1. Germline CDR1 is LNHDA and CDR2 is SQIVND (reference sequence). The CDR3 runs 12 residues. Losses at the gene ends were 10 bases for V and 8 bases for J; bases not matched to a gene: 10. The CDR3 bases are TGTGCCATTACCGACAGGGTTGGCGGCTACACCTTC. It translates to CAITDRVGGYTF.

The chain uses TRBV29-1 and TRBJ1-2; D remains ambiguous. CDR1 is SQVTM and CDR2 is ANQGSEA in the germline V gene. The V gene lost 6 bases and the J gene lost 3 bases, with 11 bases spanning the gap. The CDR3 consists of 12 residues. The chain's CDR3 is CSVRDNDYGYTF. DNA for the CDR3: TGCAGCGTCCGGGATAACGACTATGGCTACACCTTC.

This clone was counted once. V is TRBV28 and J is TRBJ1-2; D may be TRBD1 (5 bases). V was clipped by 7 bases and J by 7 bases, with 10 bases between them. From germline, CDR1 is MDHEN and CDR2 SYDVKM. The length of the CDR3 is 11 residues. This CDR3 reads CASTTGRGYTF. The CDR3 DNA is TGTGCCAGCACCACGGGACGTGGCTACACCTTC.

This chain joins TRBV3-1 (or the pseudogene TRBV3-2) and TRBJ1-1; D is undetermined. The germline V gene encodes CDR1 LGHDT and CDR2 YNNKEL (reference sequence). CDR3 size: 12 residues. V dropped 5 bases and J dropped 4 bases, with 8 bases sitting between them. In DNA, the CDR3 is TGTGCCAGCAGCGAGGTATCCACTGAAGCTTTCTTT. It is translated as CASSEVSTEAFF.

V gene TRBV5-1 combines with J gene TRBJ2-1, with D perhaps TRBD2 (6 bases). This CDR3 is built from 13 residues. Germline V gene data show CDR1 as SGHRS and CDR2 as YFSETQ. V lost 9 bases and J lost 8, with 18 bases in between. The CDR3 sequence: CATAKTRSDEQFF. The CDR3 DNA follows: TGCGCCACCGCGAAGACTAGGAGCGATGAGCAGTTCTTC. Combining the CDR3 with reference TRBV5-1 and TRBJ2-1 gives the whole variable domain KAGVTQTPRYLIKTRGQQVTLSCSPISGHRSVSWYQQTPGQGLQFLFEYFSETQRNKGNFPGRFSGRQFSNSRSEMNVSTLELGDSALYLCATAKTRSDEQFFGPGTRLTVL.

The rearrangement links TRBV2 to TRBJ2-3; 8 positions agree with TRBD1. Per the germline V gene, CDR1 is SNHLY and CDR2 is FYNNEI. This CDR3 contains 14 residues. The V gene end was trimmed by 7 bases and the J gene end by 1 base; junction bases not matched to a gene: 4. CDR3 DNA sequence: TGTGCCAGCACCGGACAGGGTGGCACAGATACGCAGTATTTT. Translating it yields CASTGQGGTDTQYF.